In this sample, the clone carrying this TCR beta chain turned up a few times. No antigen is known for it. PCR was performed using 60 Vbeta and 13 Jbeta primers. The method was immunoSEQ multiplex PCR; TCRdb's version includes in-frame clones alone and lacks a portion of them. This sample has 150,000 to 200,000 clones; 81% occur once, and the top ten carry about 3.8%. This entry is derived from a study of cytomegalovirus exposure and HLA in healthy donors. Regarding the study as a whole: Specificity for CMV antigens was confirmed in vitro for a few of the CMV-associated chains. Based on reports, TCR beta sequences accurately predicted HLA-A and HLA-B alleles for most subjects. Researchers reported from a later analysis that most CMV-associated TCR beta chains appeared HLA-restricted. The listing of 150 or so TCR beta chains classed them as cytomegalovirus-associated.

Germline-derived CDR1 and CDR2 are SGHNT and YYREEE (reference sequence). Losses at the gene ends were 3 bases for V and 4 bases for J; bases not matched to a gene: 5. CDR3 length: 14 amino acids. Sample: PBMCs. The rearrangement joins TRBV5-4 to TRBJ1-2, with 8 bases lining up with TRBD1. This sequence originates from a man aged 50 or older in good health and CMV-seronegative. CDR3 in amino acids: CASSSGQGGYGYTF. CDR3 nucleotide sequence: TGTGCCAGCAGCTCCGGACAGGGTGGCTATGGCTACACCTTC.